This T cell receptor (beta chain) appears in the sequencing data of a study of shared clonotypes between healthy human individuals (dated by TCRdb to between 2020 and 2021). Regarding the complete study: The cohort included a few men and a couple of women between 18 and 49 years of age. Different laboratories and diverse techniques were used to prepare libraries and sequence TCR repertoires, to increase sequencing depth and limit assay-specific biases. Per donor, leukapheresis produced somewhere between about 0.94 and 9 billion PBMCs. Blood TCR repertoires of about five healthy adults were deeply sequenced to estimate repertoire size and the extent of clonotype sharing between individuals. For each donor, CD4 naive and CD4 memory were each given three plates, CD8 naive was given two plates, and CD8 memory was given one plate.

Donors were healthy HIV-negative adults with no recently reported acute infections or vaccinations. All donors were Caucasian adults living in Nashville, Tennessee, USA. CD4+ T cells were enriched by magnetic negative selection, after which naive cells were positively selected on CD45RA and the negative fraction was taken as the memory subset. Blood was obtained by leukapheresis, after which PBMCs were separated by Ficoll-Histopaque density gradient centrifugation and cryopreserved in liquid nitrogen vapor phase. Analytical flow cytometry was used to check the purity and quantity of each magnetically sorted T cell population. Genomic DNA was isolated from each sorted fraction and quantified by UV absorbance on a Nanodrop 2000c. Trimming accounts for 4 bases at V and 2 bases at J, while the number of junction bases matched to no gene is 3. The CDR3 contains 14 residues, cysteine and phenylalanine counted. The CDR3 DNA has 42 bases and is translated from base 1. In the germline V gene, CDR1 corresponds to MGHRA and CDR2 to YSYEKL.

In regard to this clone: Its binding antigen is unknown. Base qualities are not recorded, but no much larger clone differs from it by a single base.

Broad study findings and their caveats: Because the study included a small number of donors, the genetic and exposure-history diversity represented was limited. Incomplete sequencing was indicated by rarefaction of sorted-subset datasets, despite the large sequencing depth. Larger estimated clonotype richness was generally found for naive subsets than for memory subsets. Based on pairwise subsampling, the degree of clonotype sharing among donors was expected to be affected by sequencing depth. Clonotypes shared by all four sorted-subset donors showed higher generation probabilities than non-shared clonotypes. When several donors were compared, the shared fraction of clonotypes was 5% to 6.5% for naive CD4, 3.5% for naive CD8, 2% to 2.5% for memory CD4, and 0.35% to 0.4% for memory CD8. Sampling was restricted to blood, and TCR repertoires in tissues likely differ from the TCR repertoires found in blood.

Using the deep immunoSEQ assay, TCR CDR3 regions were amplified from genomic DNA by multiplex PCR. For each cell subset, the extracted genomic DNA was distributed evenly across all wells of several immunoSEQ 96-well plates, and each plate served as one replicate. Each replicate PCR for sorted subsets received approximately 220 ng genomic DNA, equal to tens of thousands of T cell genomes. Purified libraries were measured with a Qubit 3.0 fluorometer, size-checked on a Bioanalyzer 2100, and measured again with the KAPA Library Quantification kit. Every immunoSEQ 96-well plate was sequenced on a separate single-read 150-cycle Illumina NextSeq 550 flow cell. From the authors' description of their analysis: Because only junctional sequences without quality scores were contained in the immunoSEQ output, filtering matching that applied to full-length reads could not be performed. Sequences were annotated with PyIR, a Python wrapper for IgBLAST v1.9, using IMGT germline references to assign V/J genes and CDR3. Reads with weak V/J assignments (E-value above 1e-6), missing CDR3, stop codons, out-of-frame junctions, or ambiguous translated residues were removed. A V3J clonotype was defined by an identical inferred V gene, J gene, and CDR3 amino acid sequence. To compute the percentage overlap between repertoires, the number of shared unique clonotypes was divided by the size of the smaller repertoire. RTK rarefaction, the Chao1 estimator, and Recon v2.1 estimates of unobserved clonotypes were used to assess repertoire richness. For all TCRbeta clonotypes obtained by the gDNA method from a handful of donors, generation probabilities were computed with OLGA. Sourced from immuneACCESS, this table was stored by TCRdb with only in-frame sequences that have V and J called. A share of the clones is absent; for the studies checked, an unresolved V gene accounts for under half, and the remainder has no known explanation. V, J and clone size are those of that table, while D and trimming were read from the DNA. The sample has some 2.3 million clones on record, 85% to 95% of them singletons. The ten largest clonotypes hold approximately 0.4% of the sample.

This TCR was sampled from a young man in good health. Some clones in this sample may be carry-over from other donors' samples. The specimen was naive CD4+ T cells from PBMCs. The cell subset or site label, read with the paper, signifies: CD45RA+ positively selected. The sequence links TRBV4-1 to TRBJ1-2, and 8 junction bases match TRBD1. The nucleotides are TGCGCCAGCAGCCCCGGACAGGGAAACTATGGCTACACCTTC. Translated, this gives CASSPGQGNYGYTF.